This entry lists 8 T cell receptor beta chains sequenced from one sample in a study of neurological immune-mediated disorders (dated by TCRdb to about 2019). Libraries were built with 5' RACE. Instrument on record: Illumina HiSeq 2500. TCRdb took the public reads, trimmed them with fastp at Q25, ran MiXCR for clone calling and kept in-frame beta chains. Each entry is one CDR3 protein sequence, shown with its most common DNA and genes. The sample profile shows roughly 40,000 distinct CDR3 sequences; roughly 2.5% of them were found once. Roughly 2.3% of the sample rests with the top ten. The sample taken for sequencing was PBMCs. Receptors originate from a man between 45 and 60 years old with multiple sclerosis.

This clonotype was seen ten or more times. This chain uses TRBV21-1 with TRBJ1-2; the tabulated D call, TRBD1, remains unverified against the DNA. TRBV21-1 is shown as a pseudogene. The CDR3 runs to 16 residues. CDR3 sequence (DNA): TGTGCCAGCAGCAAAGGGCAGGGGTTACGGTGCGAGGGCTACACCTTC. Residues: CASSKGQGLRCEGYTF.

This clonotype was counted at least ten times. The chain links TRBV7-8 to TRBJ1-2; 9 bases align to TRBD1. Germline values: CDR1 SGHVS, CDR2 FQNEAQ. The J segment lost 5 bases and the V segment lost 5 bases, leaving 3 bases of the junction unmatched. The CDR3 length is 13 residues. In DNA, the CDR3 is TGTGCCAGCAGCGCCGGGACAGGGTATGGCTACACCTTC. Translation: CASSAGTGYGYTF.

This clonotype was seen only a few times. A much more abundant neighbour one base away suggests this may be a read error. In nucleotides, the CDR3 is TGCGCCAGCAGCTTGGGAAAGGGGACTGAAGCTTTCTTT. As protein: CASSLGKGTEAFF. This sequence joins TRBV5-1 and TRBJ1-1; perhaps TRBD1 as D (5 bases). Looked up from germline, CDR1 is SGHRS and CDR2 is YFSETQ. Between the trimmed V and J ends, which lost 0 bases and 5 bases, there was a span of 8 bases. The CDR3 runs to 13 residues.

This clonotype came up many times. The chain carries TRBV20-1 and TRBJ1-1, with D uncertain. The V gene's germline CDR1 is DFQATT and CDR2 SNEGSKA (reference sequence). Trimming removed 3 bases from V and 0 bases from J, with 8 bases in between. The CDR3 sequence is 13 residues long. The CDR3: CSASLQMNTEAFF. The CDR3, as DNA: TGCAGTGCTAGTCTGCAGATGAACACTGAAGCTTTCTTT.

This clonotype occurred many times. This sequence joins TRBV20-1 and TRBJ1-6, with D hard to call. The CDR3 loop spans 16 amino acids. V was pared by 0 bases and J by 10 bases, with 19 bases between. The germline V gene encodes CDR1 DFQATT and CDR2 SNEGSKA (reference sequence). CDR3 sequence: CSARDPREVLMSPLHF. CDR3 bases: TGCAGTGCTAGAGATCCTAGGGAGGTGTTAATGTCACCCCTCCACTTT.

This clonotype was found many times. CDR3 amino acids: CSASGQTTYEQYF. The CDR3, as DNA: TGCAGTGCTAGTGGGCAGACCACCTACGAGCAGTACTTC. The chain carries TRBV20-1 and TRBJ2-7; D is unresolved. Per the germline V gene, CDR1 is DFQATT and CDR2 is SNEGSKA (reference sequence). CDR3 length equals 13 residues. Trimming stripped 3 bases from V and 2 bases from J, with 11 bases between.

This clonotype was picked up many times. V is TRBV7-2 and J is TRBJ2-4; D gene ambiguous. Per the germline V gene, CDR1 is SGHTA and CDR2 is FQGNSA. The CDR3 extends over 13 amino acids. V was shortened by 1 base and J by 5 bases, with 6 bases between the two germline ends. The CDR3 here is CASSLGAENIQYF. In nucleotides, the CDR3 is TGTGCCAGCAGCTTAGGTGCAGAAAACATTCAGTACTTC.

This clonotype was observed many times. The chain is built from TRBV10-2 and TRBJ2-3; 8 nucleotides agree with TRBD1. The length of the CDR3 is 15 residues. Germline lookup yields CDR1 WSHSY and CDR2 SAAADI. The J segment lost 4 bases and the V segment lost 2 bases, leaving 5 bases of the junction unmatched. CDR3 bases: TGCGCCAGCAGTGAGGGACAGGGTCTGGCAGATACGCAGTATTTT. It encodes CASSEGQGLADTQYF.